This T cell receptor beta chain was obtained from a study of blood T cell repertoires in COVID-19. Turning to the study itself: Sites across the United States, Italy and Spain contributed samples from acute and convalescent COVID-19. Sample material is recorded as cDNA or gDNA derived from T cells, B-cell-depleted T cells, or PBMCs.

Per the study methods: Scientists estimated how many nucleated cells there were by amplifying reference gene primers. The repertoire was sequenced with immunoSEQ multiplex PCR; TCRdb's copy has only in-frame clones and lacks some. That table gives V, J and clone size, and the DNA gave D and trimming. Of around 140,000 clones listed, 84% are singletons. Trimming took off 0 bases at V and 6 bases at J, with 12 bases between the two ends. The CDR3 is made up of 14 amino acids. The germline V gene has CDR1 SGHRS and CDR2 YFSETQ. Input material: peripheral blood. The chain links TRBV5-1 to TRBJ1-1, with a weak D call TRBD1 (5 bases). The sequence derives from a man between 60 and 70 years old with active or convalescent COVID-19. The CDR3 here is CASSLGRVPPEAFF. In DNA form, the CDR3 reads TGCGCCAGCAGCTTGGGCAGGGTCCCCCCTGAAGCTTTCTTT.